This T cell receptor (beta chain) was recorded in a study of T cells in Graves' hyperthyroidism and ophthalmopathy. This clonotype was recorded many times. Its antigen is unidentified. Patients aged 18 to 65 with hyperthyroidism were newly diagnosed, with duration under 2 months. Not enrolled were patients with uncontrolled infection, other autoimmune disease, pregnancy or lactation. Researchers amplified the TCR beta CDR3 regions from RNA transcripts. Primed by the HTBI set, a first-round RT-PCR was run on the TCR CDR3. TCRdb re-derived calls from the multiplex PCR reads in MiXCR, one entry per CDR3 protein. This sample has a few hundred thousand distinct CDR3 sequences, with around 20% found just once. Study outcomes and limitations: Most clonotypes that expanded in the thyroid above 0.001 also showed up in blood. In validation, the model predicted ophthalmopathy. These predictions came a median about 6.8 months before onset.

Germline V gives CDR1 MDHEN, CDR2 SYDVKM. This CDR3 is built from 13 residues. V was trimmed by 6 bases and J by 4 bases, leaving 12 bases between them. Material: blood. This clonotype was sampled from a man between 35 and 55 years old with Graves' hyperthyroidism. The chain recombines TRBV28 with TRBJ1-1, with unresolved D. The CDR3 bases are TGTGCCAGCAGGGTGACGTATGGCACTGAAGCTTTCTTT. It translates to CASRVTYGTEAFF.